This section outlines one T cell receptor beta chain sequence together with its context. Its antigen is unknown. The sample is drawn from a study of memory CD4+ T cells and cytomegalovirus serostatus. Study information: Healthy Belgian adult donors included several CMV-positive and some 23 CMV-negative people. Study-wide findings and caveats: Of approximately 160 reported CMV TCRbeta sequences, under 70 were found in memory CD4+ repertoires.

The repertoire was sequenced with immunoSEQ multiplex PCR; TCRdb's copy has only in-frame clones and lacks some. Counted here are 35,000 to 50,000 clones, approximately 80% occurring once; the ten biggest clones make up about 6%. V was trimmed by 5 bases and J by 5 bases, leaving 14 bases between them. This CDR3 region has 14 residues. Germline-derived CDR1 and CDR2 are SGHRS and YFSETQ. The sort gate was single viable CD3+CD4+CD8-CD45RO+ cells for memory CD4+ T cells. V and J are TRBV5-1 and TRBJ2-1; the D is unclear. Sequencing was done on a sample of memory CD4+ T cells from blood. This receptor was identified in an adult in good health and CMV-seronegative. The CDR3 reads CASRGVLRDNEQFF. In nucleotides, the CDR3 is TGCGCCAGCAGAGGAGTGCTCCGGGACAATGAGCAGTTCTTC.